This T cell receptor beta chain was documented in a study of cytomegalovirus exposure and HLA in healthy donors. General study findings and limits: Being indistinguishable, some V segments were excluded, TRBV6-2 and TRBV6-3 among them. The only immune exposure information that was available was CMV serostatus. Presence/absence analyses treated sequencing depth as roughly uniform across donors. It was reported that the classifier diagnosed cytomegalovirus status with high specificity and sensitivity in both the original and validation cohorts.

Remarks on this clone: Its antigen is currently unknown.

There are 14 residues in the CDR3. Germline V gene lookup returns CDR1 SGHNT and CDR2 YENEEA. V dropped 5 bases and J dropped 7; count of bases not matched to a gene: 9. The PCR was carried out with 60 Vbeta primers and 13 Jbeta primers. TCRdb's copy holds only in-frame clones and misses some; the assay was immunoSEQ multiplex PCR. The sample has roughly 160,000 clones; 85% are singletons. This sequence originates from a man in his thirties or forties in good health and CMV-seropositive. Sequencing was carried out using PBMCs. V is TRBV11-3 and J is TRBJ2-3; TRBD1 agrees at 7 bases. In DNA, the CDR3 is TGTGCCAGCAGCCGTCTAAGGGGGCCGCATACGCAGTATTTT. It translates to CASSRLRGPHTQYF.